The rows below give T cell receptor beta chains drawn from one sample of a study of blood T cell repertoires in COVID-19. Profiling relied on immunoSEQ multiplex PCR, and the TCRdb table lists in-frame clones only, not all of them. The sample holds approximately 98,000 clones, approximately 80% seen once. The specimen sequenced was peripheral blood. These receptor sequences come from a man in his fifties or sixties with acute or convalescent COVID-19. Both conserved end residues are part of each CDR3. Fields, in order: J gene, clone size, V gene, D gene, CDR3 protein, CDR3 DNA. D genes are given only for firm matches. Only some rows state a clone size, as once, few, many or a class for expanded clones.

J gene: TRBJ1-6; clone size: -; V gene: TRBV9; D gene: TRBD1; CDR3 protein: CASSLTGREPLHF; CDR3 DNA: TGTGCCAGCAGCCTGACAGGGAGAGAACCCCTCCACTTT
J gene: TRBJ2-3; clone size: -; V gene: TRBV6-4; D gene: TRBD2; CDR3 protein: CASSEGLAGTDTQYF; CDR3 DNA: TGTGCCAGCAGTGAGGGACTAGCGGGCACAGATACGCAGTATTTT
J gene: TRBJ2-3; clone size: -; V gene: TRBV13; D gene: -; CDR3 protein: CASSLERDTQYF; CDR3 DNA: TGTGCCAGCAGCTTGGAGCGAGATACGCAGTATTTT
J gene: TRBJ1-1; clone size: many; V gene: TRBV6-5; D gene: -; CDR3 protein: CASSYSGGVAFF; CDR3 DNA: TGTGCCAGCAGTTACTCGGGGGGAGTAGCTTTCTTT
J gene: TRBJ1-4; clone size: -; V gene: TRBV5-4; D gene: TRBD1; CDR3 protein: CASSGGTGEYEKLFF; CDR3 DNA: TGTGCCAGCAGCGGAGGGACAGGGGAGTATGAAAAACTGTTTTTT
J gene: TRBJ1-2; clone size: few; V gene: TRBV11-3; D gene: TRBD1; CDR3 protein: CASSLGTGLNYGYTF; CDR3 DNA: TGTGCCAGCAGCTTGGGGACAGGACTTAACTATGGCTACACCTTC
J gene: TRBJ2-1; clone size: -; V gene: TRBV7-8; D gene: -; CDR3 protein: CASSLITYNEQFF; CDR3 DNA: TGTGCCAGCAGCTTAATCACCTACAATGAGCAGTTCTTC
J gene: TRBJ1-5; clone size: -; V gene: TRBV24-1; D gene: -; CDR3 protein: CATSDPGVAQPQHF; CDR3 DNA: TGTGCCACCAGTGATCCAGGGGTCGCCCAGCCCCAGCATTTT
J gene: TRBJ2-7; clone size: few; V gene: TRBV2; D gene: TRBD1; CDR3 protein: CASSPDRGSYEQYF; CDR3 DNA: TGTGCCAGCAGCCCGGACAGGGGAAGCTACGAGCAGTACTTC
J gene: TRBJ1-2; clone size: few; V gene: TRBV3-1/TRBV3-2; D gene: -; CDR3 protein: CASSHAGNGYTF; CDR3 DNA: TGTGCCAGCAGCCATGCGGGGAATGGCTACACCTTC
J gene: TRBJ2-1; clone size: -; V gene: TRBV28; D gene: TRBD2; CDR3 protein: CASSRPGLDLNEQFF; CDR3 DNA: TGTGCCAGCAGCCGTCCGGGACTAGATCTCAATGAGCAGTTCTTC
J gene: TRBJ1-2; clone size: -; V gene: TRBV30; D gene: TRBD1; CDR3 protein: CARRDRVGNYGYTF; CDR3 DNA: TGTGCCCGCCGGGACAGGGTGGGGAACTATGGCTACACCTTC
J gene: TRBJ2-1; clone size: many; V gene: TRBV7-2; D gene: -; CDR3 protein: CASSPGGPTPEQFF; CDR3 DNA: TGTGCCAGCAGCCCCGGGGGGCCGACCCCGGAGCAGTTCTTC
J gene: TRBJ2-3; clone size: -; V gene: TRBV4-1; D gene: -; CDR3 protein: CASSQNRVDTQYF; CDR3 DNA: TGCGCCAGCAGCCAAAATAGAGTAGATACGCAGTATTTT
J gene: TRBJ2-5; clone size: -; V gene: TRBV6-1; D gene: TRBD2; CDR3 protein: CASSVSGGARARTQYF; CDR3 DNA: TGTGCCAGCAGTGTCAGCGGGGGGGCCCGCGCTCGGACCCAGTACTTC
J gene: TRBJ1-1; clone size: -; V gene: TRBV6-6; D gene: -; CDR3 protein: CASSYTSEGHRGAFF; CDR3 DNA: TGTGCCAGCAGTTACACCTCCGAGGGACACCGAGGGGCTTTCTTT
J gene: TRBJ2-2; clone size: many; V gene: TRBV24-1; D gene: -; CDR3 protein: CATSDFRDTGELFF; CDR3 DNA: TGTGCCACCAGTGATTTCAGGGATACCGGGGAGCTGTTTTTT
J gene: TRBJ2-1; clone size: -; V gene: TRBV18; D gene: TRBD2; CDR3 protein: CASSPPGLAGGNEQFF; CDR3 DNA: TGTGCCAGCTCACCACCCGGACTAGCGGGGGGCAATGAGCAGTTCTTC
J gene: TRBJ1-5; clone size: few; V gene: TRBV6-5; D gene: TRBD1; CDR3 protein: CASSPTGGSQPQHF; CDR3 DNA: TGTGCCAGCAGTCCCACAGGGGGCAGTCAGCCCCAGCATTTT
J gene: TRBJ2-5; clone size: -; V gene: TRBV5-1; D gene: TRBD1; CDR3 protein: CASSLGGTGGFTETQYF; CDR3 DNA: TGCGCCAGCAGCTTGGGAGGGACAGGGGGTTTCACAGAGACCCAGTACTTC
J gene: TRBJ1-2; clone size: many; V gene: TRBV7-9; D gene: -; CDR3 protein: CASSFPVRGRDYGYTF; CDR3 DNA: TGTGCCAGCAGCTTCCCGGTCAGGGGTCGAGACTATGGCTACACCTTC
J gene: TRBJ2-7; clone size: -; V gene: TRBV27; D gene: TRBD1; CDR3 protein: CASNTDRGAFEQYF; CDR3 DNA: TGTGCCAGCAACACCGACAGGGGAGCCTTCGAGCAGTACTTC
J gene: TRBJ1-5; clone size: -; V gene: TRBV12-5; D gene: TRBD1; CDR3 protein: CASGSTSGQALSNQPQHF; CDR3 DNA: TGTGCTAGTGGTTCGACATCCGGACAGGCCCTTAGCAATCAGCCCCAGCATTTT
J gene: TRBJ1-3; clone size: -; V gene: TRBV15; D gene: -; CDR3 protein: CATSRVVSGNTIYF; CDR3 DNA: TGTGCCACCAGCAGAGTAGTCTCTGGAAACACCATATATTTT
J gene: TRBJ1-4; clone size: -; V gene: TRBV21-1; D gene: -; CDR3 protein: CASIRQGDEKLFF; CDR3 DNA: TGTGCCAGCATCCGACAGGGGGATGAAAAACTGTTTTTT
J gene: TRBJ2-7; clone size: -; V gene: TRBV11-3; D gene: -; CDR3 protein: CASSLDQGRPNEQYF; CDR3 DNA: TGTGCCAGCAGCTTAGACCAGGGGCGTCCGAATGAGCAGTACTTC
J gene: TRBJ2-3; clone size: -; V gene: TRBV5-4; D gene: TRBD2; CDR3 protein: CASSTRLAGGTDTQYF; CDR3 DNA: TGTGCCAGCAGCACTCGACTAGCGGGGGGCACAGATACGCAGTATTTT
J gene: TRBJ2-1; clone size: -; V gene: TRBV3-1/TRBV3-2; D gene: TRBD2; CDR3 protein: CASSQVTSGGASSYNEQFF; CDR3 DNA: TGTGCCAGCAGCCAGGTTACTAGCGGGGGGGCGAGCTCCTACAATGAGCAGTTCTTC
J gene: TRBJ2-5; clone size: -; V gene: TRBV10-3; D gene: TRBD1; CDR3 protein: CAISGDRGMWETQYF; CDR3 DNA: TGTGCCATCAGTGGGGACAGGGGGATGTGGGAGACCCAGTACTTC
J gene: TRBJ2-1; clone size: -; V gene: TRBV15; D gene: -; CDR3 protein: CATSRVMGGVSYNEQFF; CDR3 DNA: TGTGCCACCAGCAGAGTTATGGGGGGAGTTTCCTACAATGAGCAGTTCTTC